This is a list of T cell receptor beta chains from one sample in a study of CD8 T cells in acute hepatitis C reinfection. Assay used: immunoSEQ multiplex PCR; TCRdb lists only in-frame clones, some missing. The sample lists tens of thousands of clones; 80% to 90% were seen once. The sequencing sample was made of naive CD8+ T cells from PBMCs. The receptors were gathered from a man aged 25-40 years with chronic hepatitis C. Both conserved end residues are part of each CDR3.

v_gene	j_gene	CDR3aa
TRBV6-5	TRBJ2-7	CASSYLGQGAYEQYF
TRBV7-9	TRBJ2-5	CASRPIAGGLETQYF
TRBV19	TRBJ2-1	CASSIRLAEEQFF
TRBV10-2	TRBJ2-5	CASSAGDRGQETQYF
TRBV7-6	TRBJ1-1	CASSPGRANTEAFF
TRBV29-1	TRBJ2-2	CSVAGANTGELFF
TRBV27	TRBJ2-1	CASSLGPQGNEQFF
TRBV4-3	TRBJ2-1	CASSRRRGEYNEQFF
TRBV19	TRBJ2-7	CASSIGLADVYEQYF
TRBV7-2	TRBJ2-1	CASSSRTSGGGNEQFF
TRBV14	TRBJ2-1	CASSQDLRTSSYNEQFF
TRBV10-3	TRBJ2-3	CAISPWGGGAEDTQYF
TRBV7-9	TRBJ2-4	CASSFERGEQYF
TRBV30	TRBJ2-5	CAWTGYGGNVATQYF
TRBV30	TRBJ2-1	CAWSGEGGPSYNEQFF
TRBV27	TRBJ2-3	CASSGTSGRVGQYF
TRBV7-9	TRBJ1-2	CASSLAELGRDGYTF
TRBV5-5	TRBJ1-2	CASASPGQGPAIDGYTF
TRBV27	TRBJ2-2	CASSLTAGELFF